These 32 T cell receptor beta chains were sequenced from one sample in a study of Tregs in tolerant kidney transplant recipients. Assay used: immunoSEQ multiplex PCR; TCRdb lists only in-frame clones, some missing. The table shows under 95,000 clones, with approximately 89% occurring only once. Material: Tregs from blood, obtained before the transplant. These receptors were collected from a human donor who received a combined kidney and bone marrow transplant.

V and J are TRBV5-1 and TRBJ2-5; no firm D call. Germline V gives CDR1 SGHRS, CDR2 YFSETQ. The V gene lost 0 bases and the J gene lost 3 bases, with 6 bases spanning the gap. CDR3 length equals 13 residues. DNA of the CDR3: TGCGCCAGCAGCTTGGTGGCGGAAGAGACCCAGTACTTC. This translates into CASSLVAEETQYF.

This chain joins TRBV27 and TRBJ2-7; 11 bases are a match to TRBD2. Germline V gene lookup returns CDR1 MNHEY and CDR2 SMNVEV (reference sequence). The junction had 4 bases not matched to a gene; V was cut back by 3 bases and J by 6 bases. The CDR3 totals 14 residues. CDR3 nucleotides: TGTGCCAGCAGTTTGAATAGCGGGAGGGCCGAGCAGTACTTC. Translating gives CASSLNSGRAEQYF.

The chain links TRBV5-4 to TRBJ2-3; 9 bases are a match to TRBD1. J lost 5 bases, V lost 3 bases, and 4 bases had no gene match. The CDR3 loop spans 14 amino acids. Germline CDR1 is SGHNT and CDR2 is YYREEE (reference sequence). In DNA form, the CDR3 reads TGTGCCAGCAGCTCGGGACAGGGCAGAGATACGCAGTATTTT. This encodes CASSSGQGRDTQYF.

The CDR3 nucleotides are TGCGCCAGCAGCGCGGGCCTGGACTATGGCTACACCTTC. Translated, it gives CASSAGLDYGYTF. The J gene is TRBJ1-2, the V gene TRBV4-1; D unresolved. V was shortened by 5 bases and J by 3 bases, with 10 bases between the two germline ends. This CDR3 has 13 residues. Germline loops: CDR1 MGHRA, CDR2 YSYEKL.

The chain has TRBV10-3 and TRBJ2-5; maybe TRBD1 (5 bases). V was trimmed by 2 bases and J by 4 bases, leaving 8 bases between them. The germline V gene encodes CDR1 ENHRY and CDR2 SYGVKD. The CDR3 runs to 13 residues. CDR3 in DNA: TGTGCCATCAGTGAGAGGGGTAGAGAGACCCAGTACTTC. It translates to CAISERGRETQYF.

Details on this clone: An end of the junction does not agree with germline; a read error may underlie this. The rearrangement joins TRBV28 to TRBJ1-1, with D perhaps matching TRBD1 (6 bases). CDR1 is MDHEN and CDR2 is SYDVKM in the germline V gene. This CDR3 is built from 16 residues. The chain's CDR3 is CASSLSLRTVKTEAFF. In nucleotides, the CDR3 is TGTGCCAGCAGTTTATCGCTCCGGACAGTGAAGACTGAAGCTTTCTTT.

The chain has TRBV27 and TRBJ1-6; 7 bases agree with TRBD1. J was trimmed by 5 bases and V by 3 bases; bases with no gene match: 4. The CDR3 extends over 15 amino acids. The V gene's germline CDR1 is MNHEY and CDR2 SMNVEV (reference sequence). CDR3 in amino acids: CASSLRGQDNSPLHF. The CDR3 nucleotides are TGTGCCAGCAGTTTGAGGGGGCAGGATAATTCACCCCTCCACTTT.

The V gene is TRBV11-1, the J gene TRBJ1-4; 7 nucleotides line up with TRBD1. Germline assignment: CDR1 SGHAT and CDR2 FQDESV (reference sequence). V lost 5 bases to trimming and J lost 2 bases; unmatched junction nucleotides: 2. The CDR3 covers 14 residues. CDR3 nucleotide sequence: TGTGCCAGCAGCCTCAGGGGGACTAATGAAAAACTGTTTTTT. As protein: CASSLRGTNEKLFF.

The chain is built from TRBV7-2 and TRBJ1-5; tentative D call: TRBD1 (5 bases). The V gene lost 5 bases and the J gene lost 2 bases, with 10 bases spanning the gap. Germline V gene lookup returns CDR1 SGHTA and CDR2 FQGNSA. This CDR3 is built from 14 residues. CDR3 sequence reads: CASSMDKGNQPQHF. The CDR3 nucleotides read TGTGCCAGCAGCATGGACAAGGGCAATCAGCCCCAGCATTTT.

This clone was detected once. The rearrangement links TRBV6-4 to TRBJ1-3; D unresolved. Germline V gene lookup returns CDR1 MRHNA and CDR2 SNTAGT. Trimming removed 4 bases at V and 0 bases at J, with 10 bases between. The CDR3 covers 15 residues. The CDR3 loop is CASSGSADSGNTIYF. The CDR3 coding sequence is TGTGCCAGCAGTGGTTCGGCGGACTCTGGAAACACCATATATTTT.

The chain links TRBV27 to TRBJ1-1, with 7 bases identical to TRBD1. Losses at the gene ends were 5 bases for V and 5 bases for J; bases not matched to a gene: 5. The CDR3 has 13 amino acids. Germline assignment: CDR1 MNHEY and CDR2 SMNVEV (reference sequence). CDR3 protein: CASSPQGRTEAFF. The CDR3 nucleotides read TGTGCCAGCAGTCCACAGGGGAGGACTGAAGCTTTCTTT.

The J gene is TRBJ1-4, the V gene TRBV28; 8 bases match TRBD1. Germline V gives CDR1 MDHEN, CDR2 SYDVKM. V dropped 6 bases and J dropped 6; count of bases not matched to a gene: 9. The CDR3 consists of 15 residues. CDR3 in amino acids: CASRPDRAEHEKLFF. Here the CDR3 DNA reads TGTGCCAGCAGGCCGGACAGGGCGGAACATGAAAAACTGTTTTTT.

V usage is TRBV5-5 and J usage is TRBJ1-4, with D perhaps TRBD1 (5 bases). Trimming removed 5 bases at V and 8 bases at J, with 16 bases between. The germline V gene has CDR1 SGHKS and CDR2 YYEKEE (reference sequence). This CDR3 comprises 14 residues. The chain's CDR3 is CASSSAWGEEKLFF. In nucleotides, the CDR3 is TGTGCCAGCAGTTCTGCGTGGGGCGAAGAAAAACTGTTTTTT.

The CDR3 coding sequence is TGTGCCAGCAGCGTTGACGGGACTATCGGCTACGAGCAGTACTTC. This sequence encodes CASSVDGTIGYEQYF. The V and J genes are TRBV5-4 and TRBJ2-7, with 7 bases identical to TRBD2. In germline, CDR1 is SGHNT, CDR2 YYREEE (reference sequence). After removal of 4 bases from V and 3 bases from J, the junction contained 10 bases not matched to a gene. The CDR3 has 15 amino acids.

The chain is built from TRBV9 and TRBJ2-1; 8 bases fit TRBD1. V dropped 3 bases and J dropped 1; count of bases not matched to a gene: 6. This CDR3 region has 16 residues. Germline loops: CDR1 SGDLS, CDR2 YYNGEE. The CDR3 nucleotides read TGTGCCAGCAGCGCCGGACAGGGCGGATCCTACAATGAGCAGTTCTTC. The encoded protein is CASSAGQGGSYNEQFF.

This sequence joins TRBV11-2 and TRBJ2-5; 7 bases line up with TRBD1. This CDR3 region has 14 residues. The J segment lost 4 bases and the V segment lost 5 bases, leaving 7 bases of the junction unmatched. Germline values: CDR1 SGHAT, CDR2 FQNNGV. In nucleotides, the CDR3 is TGTGCCAGCAGCGCCCGACAGGGTAGAGAGACCCAGTACTTC. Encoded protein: CASSARQGRETQYF.

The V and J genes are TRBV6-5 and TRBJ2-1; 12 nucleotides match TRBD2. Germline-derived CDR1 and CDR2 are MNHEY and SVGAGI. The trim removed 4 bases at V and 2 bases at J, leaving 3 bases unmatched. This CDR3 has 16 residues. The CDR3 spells CASSSWTSGTYNEQFF. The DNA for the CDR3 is TGTGCCAGCAGTTCCTGGACTAGCGGGACCTACAATGAGCAGTTCTTC.

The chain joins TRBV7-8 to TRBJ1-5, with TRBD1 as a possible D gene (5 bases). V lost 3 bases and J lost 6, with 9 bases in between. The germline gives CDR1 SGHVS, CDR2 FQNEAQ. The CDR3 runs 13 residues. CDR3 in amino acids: CASSLGVTQPQHF. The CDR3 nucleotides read TGTGCCAGCAGCTTGGGGGTTACTCAGCCCCAGCATTTT. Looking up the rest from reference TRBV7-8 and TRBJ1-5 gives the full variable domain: GAGVSQSPRYKVAKRGQDVALRCDPISGHVSLFWYQQALGQGPEFLTYFQNEAQLDKSGLPSDRFFAERPEGSVSTLKIQRTQQEDSAVYLCASSLGVTQPQHFGDGTRLSIL.

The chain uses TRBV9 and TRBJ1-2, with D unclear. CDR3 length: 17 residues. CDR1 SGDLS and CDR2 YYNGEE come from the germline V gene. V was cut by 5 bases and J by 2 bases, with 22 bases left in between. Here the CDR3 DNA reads TGTGCCAGCAGTGCCCCCTTGTCAGCCCCTGGGAACTATGGCTACACCTTC. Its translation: CASSAPLSAPGNYGYTF. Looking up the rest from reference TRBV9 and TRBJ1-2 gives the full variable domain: DSGVTQTPKHLITATGQRVTLRCSPRSGDLSVYWYQQSLDQGLQFLIQYYNGEERAKGNILERFSAQQFPDLHSELNLSSLELGDSALYFCASSAPLSAPGNYGYTFGSGTRLTVV.

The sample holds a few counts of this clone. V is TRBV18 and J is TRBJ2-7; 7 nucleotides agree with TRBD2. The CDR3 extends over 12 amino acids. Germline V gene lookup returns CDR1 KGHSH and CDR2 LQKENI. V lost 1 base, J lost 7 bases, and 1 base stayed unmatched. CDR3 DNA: TGTGCCAGCTCACCACGGGGGGGGGAGCAGTACTTC. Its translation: CASSPRGGEQYF.

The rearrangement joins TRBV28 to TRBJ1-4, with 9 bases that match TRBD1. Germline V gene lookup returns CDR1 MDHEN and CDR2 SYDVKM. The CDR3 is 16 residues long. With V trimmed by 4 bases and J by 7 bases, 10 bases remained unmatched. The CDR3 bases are TGTGCCAGCAGTTCGGGAACCGGGACAGGGCGTGAAAAACTGTTTTTT. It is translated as CASSSGTGTGREKLFF.

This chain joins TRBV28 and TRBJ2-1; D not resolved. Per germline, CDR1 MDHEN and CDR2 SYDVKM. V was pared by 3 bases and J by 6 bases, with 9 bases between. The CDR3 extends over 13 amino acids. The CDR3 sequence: CASSLGSPNEQFF. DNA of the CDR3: TGTGCCAGCAGTTTGGGGTCTCCCAATGAGCAGTTCTTC.

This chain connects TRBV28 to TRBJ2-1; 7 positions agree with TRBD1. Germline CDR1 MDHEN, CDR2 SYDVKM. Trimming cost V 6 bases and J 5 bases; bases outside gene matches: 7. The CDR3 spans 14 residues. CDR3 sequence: CASRTGPTNNEQFF. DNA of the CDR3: TGTGCCAGCAGGACAGGGCCTACTAACAATGAGCAGTTCTTC.

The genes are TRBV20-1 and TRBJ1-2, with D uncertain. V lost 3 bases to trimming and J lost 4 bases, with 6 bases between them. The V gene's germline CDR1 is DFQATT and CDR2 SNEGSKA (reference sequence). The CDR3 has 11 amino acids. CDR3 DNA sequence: TGCAGTGCTAGGGTTCCCTATGGCTACACCTTC. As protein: CSARVPYGYTF.

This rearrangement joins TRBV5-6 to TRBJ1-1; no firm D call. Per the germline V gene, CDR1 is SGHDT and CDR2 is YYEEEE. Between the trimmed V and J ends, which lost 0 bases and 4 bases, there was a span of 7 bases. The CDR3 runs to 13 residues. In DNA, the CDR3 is TGTGCCAGCAGCTTGGCTACGGGCACTGAAGCTTTCTTT. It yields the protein CASSLATGTEAFF.

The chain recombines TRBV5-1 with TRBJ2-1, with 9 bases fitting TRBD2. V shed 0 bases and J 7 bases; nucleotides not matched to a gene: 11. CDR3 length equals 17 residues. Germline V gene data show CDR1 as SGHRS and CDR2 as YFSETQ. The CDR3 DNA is TGCGCCAGCAGCTTGGACCCTAGCGGGACCTCGCGGAATGAGCAGTTCTTC. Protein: CASSLDPSGTSRNEQFF.

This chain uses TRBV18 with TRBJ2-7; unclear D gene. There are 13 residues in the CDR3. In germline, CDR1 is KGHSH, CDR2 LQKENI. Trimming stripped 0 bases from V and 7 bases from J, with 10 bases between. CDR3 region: CASSPPSLPEQYF. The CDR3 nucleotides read TGTGCCAGCTCACCACCTTCGTTACCTGAGCAGTACTTC. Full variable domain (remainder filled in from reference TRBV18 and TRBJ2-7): NAGVMQNPRHLVRRRGQEARLRCSPMKGHSHVYWYRQLPEEGLKFMVYLQKENIIDESGMPKERFSAEFPKEGPSILRIQQVVRGDSAAYFCASSPPSLPEQYFGPGTRLTVT.

CDR3 coding DNA: TGTGCCAGCAGTTCCGAATACGGCGGGGCAACCTACGAGCAGTACTTC. The encoded protein is CASSSEYGGATYEQYF. The genes are TRBV6-6 and TRBJ2-7; D possibly corresponds to TRBD2 (6 bases). Germline V CDR1 and CDR2: MNHNY, SVGAGI (reference sequence). The V gene lost 4 bases and the J gene lost 2 bases, with 18 bases spanning the gap. The CDR3 is made up of 16 amino acids.

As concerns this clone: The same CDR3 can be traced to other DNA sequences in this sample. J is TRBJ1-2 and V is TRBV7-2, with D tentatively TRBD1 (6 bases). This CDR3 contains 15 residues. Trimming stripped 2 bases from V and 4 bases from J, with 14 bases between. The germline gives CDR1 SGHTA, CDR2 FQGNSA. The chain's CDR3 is CASSLQGTGIYGYTF. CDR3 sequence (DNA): TGTGCCAGCAGCTTACAGGGGACGGGGATCTATGGCTACACCTTC.

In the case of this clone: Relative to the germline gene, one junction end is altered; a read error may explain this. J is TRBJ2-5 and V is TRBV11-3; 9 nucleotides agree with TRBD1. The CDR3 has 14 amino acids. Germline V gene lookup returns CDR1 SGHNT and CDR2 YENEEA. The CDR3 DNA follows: TGTGCCAGCAGCCAAGGGACAGGGCAAGGGACCCAGTACTTC. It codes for CASSQGTGQGTQYF.

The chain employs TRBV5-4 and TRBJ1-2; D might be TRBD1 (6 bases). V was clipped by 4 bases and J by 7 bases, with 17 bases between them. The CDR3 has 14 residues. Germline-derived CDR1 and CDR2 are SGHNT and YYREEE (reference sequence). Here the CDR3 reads CASSRAGVEAGYTF. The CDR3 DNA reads TGTGCCAGCAGCCGAGCAGGGGTTGAGGCTGGCTACACCTTC.

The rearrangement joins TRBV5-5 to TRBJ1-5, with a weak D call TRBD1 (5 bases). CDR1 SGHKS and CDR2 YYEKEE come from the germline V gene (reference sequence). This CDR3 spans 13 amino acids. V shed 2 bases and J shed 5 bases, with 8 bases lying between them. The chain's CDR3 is CASSFQGDQPQHF. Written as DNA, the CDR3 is TGTGCCAGCAGCTTCCAGGGAGATCAGCCCCAGCATTTT.